Below, 22 T cell receptor beta chains from the same sample are listed, as sequenced in a study of blood T cell repertoires in COVID-19. TCRdb's copy holds only in-frame clones and misses some; the assay was immunoSEQ multiplex PCR. The sample includes fewer than 300,000 clones, roughly 86% of them seen just once. The sequencing sample was made of peripheral blood. These receptors were collected from a man between 40 and 49 years old who had recovered from COVID-19.

The V and J genes are TRBV7-9 and TRBJ1-4; TRBD1 agrees at 7 bases. CDR3 size: 13 residues. V trimming: 6 bases; J trimming: 7 bases; junction bases outside the gene matches: 5. Germline lookup yields CDR1 SEHNR and CDR2 FQNEAQ (reference sequence). In DNA form, the CDR3 reads TGTGCCAGCAGAAAGTCAGGGGGTGAAAAACTGTTTTTT. It translates to CASRKSGGEKLFF.

This clone came up a few times. This rearrangement joins TRBV7-2 to TRBJ1-2; weak D call: TRBD1 (5 bases). V was pared by 5 bases and J by 7 bases, with 23 bases between. The CDR3 consists of 16 residues. The germline V gene has CDR1 SGHTA and CDR2 FQGNSA. The CDR3 is CASSPDPQGTPGGYTF. The DNA of the CDR3 is TGTGCCAGCAGCCCTGACCCCCAGGGCACCCCCGGTGGCTACACCTTC.

This chain links TRBV2 with TRBJ1-6; unclear D gene. This CDR3 is 15 amino acids long. V was pared by 4 bases and J by 2 bases, with 9 bases between. Germline V lookup: CDR1 SNHLY, CDR2 FYNNEI. DNA of the CDR3: TGTGCCAGCAGTGGGGGAGGGACCTATAATTCACCCCTCCACTTT. Its translation: CASSGGGTYNSPLHF. Full variable domain (remainder filled in from reference TRBV2 and TRBJ1-6): EPEVTQTPSHQVTQMGQEVILRCVPISNHLYFYWYRQILGQKVEFLVSFYNNEISEKSEIFDDQFSVERPDGSNFTLKIRSTKLEDSAMYFCASSGGGTYNSPLHFGNGTRLTVT.

V usage is TRBV3-1 (or the pseudogene TRBV3-2) and J usage is TRBJ1-2; tentatively, D is TRBD1 (6 bases). Trimming took 0 bases from V and 2 from J, leaving 16 bases between them. The germline V gene has CDR1 LGHDT and CDR2 YNNKEL (reference sequence). This CDR3 has 17 amino acids. The CDR3 reads CASSQDRGRGNNYGYTF. The CDR3 DNA reads TGTGCCAGCAGCCAAGATCGGGGCAGGGGTAACAACTATGGCTACACCTTC.

The chain is built from TRBV19 and TRBJ2-7, with TRBD2 as a possible D gene (6 bases). Germline values: CDR1 LNHDA, CDR2 SQIVND (reference sequence). V lost 1 base and J lost 3, with 7 bases in between. The CDR3 is made up of 13 amino acids. Here the CDR3 reads CASSIGLDYEQYF. The CDR3 DNA follows: TGTGCCAGTAGTATAGGACTAGACTACGAGCAGTACTTC.

CDR3 nucleotides: TGTGCTAGTGCCTCCGGAGCTGTAGACAATCAGCCCCAGCATTTT. It translates to CASASGAVDNQPQHF. J is TRBJ1-5 and V is TRBV12-5; no clear D gene. Germline loops: CDR1 LGHNT, CDR2 FRNRAP. The CDR3 totals 15 residues. The V end was cut by 7 bases, the J end by 3 bases, with 16 bases between.

V usage is TRBV9 and J usage is TRBJ2-1; 11 bases align to TRBD2. The CDR3 totals 15 residues. Germline values: CDR1 SGDLS, CDR2 YYNGEE. Germline trimming cut 2 bases from V and 4 bases from J; bases unmatched to any gene: 2. CDR3 residues: CASSVGTSGYNEQFF. The CDR3 DNA follows: TGTGCCAGCAGCGTCGGGACTAGCGGTTACAATGAGCAGTTCTTC.

The CDR3 sequence: CAWSVLAGGPAGELFF. Written as DNA, the CDR3 is TGTGCCTGGAGTGTATTAGCGGGAGGGCCTGCCGGGGAGCTGTTTTTT. The rearrangement joins TRBV30 to TRBJ2-2; the match to TRBD2 covers 11 bases. CDR1 is GTSNPN and CDR2 is SVGIG in the germline V gene (reference sequence). V lost 0 bases, J lost 6 bases, and 6 bases stayed unmatched. The CDR3 has 16 residues.

The rearrangement uses TRBV6-5 and TRBJ2-2, with D possibly TRBD1 on 5 matching bases. Germline V gives CDR1 MNHEY, CDR2 SVGAGI. The ends were cut back, 7 bases at V and 5 bases at J, with 17 bases in the middle. This CDR3 comprises 15 residues. In DNA, the CDR3 is TGTGCCAGCAAAGTCGGACACTTCGGGACCGGGGAGCTGTTTTTT. Its protein is CASKVGHFGTGELFF.

This clone has just one count. CDR3 in amino acids: CASRTGGTPSYGYTF. CDR3 coding DNA: TGTGCCAGCAGGACAGGGGGCACCCCTTCCTATGGCTACACCTTC. The chain combines TRBV6-1 with TRBJ1-2; 10 bases fit TRBD1. The ends lost 6 bases at V and 4 bases at J; junction bases unmatched: 8. Germline CDR1 reads MNHNS; CDR2 reads SASEGT. The CDR3 is 15 residues long.

This clone appeared once. The chain uses TRBV6-1 and TRBJ2-1; TRBD1 agrees at 9 bases. Germline V gene sequence: CDR1 MNHNS, CDR2 SASEGT. The CDR3 loop spans 17 amino acids. V shed 4 bases and J 7 bases; nucleotides not matched to a gene: 14. The CDR3 sequence: CASSVRPQMDRGNEQFF. DNA of the CDR3: TGTGCCAGCAGTGTACGACCTCAGATGGACAGGGGAAATGAGCAGTTCTTC.

The V and J genes are TRBV6-5 and TRBJ1-2; 7 bases match TRBD1. The CDR3 is made up of 15 amino acids. V lost 3 bases to trimming and J lost 4 bases; unmatched junction nucleotides: 8. CDR1 MNHEY and CDR2 SVGAGI come from the germline V gene. In nucleotides, the CDR3 is TGTGCCAGCAGTTATGCCTTACAGGGGATCTATGGCTACACCTTC. This gives the protein CASSYALQGIYGYTF.

V and J are TRBV28 and TRBJ1-6; D not certain. There are 13 residues in the CDR3. V gave up 2 bases and J gave up 6 bases, with 5 bases separating them. Germline CDR1 and CDR2: MDHEN and SYDVKM. The CDR3 spells CASSLTVNSPLHF. DNA of the CDR3: TGTGCCAGCAGTTTAACGGTTAATTCACCCCTCCACTTT.

The V call is TRBV25-1, the J call TRBJ2-1, with 8 bases identical to TRBD2. Looked up from germline, CDR1 is MGHDK and CDR2 is SYGVNS. V gave up 1 base and J gave up 6 bases; unmatched junction bases: 5. The CDR3 has 15 amino acids. CDR3 loop: CASSESGGFVNEQFF. The CDR3 DNA reads TGTGCCAGCAGTGAATCGGGAGGGTTTGTCAATGAGCAGTTCTTC.

The V and J genes are TRBV27 and TRBJ2-3; D might be TRBD2 (7 bases). Trimming left V 3 bases short and J 6 bases short, with 19 bases between. Per germline, CDR1 MNHEY and CDR2 SMNVEV (reference sequence). This CDR3 spans 16 amino acids. Here the CDR3 reads CASSLEGGAWGDTQYF. The CDR3 nucleotides read TGTGCCAGCAGTTTGGAGGGGGGGGCCTGGGGGGATACGCAGTATTTT.

This sequence joins TRBV10-3 and TRBJ2-7, with 14 bases matching TRBD2. The germline V gene has CDR1 ENHRY and CDR2 SYGVKD. The CDR3 spans 17 residues. Trimming cost V 0 bases and J 3 bases; bases outside gene matches: 4. CDR3: CAISESIGTSGGYEQYF. CDR3 nucleotides: TGTGCCATCAGTGAGTCGATAGGGACTAGCGGGGGCTACGAGCAGTACTTC.

This chain connects TRBV6-2 or TRBV6-3 to TRBJ2-1; TRBD1 matches at 8 bases. This CDR3 has 15 amino acids. Losses at the gene ends were 2 bases for V and 4 bases for J; bases not matched to a gene: 4. Germline lookup yields CDR1 MNHEY and CDR2 SVGEGT. The CDR3 bases are TGTGCCAGCAGTTACGAAAGGACAGGGTACAATGAGCAGTTCTTC. Its translation: CASSYERTGYNEQFF.

The V gene is TRBV5-4, the J gene TRBJ2-7, with 14 bases fitting TRBD2. The CDR3 runs 16 residues. The germline CDR1 and CDR2 sequences are SGHNT and YYREEE (reference sequence). V gave up 1 base and J gave up 4 bases; unmatched junction bases: 4. DNA of the CDR3: TGTGCCAGCAGCTTGCGGGGACTAGCGGGGGCATACGAGCAGTACTTC. Translation gives CASSLRGLAGAYEQYF.

The gene calls are TRBV5-4 and TRBJ2-3; 7 bases line up with TRBD2. The CDR3 runs to 15 residues. V lost 0 bases to trimming and J lost 3 bases; unmatched junction nucleotides: 4. CDR1 SGHNT and CDR2 YYREEE come from the germline V gene (reference sequence). CDR3 residues: CASSLGPSGTDTQYF. The CDR3 DNA sequence: TGTGCCAGCAGCTTGGGGCCTAGCGGTACAGATACGCAGTATTTT.

The rearrangement links TRBV10-3 to TRBJ2-1; no clear D. This CDR3 contains 15 residues. With 3 bases removed from V and 0 bases from J, the gap between germline ends came to 9 bases. Germline V lookup: CDR1 ENHRY, CDR2 SYGVKD. CDR3 loop: CAISDGRSSYNEQFF. CDR3 DNA sequence: TGTGCCATCAGTGATGGCAGAAGCTCCTACAATGAGCAGTTCTTC.

This chain joins TRBV3-1 (or the pseudogene TRBV3-2) and TRBJ2-5, with a weak D call TRBD2 (6 bases). V was trimmed by 4 bases and J by 4 bases, leaving 19 bases between them. Germline V gene lookup returns CDR1 LGHDT and CDR2 YNNKEL (reference sequence). This CDR3 comprises 16 residues. The CDR3 region is CASSPPLRGLLETQYF. The CDR3, as DNA: TGTGCCAGCAGCCCCCCTTTACGGGGACTTTTAGAGACCCAGTACTTC.

The chain links TRBV7-9 to TRBJ1-3, with D possibly TRBD1 on 6 matching bases. Germline CDR1 is SEHNR and CDR2 is FQNEAQ (reference sequence). This CDR3 contains 14 residues. Trimming took 2 bases from V and 4 from J, leaving 9 bases between them. This CDR3 is CASSLQTGGNTIYF. Written as DNA, the CDR3 is TGTGCCAGCAGCTTACAAACAGGGGGAAACACCATATATTTT.